This T cell receptor (beta chain) appears in the sequencing data of a study of blood T cell repertoires in COVID-19. Turning to the study itself: T cells, B-cell-depleted T cells, or PBMCs provided the cDNA or gDNA that served as material.

Participants spanned ages about 18 to 90 years and resided in 20 to 30 US areas. Participants were placed into cohorts based on the clinical history they reported. The data were produced by immunoSEQ multiplex PCR, yet TCRdb's version contains in-frame clones alone and is incomplete. This sample yields 150,000 or so clones, of which more than 65% are seen a single time; roughly 11% belongs to the top ten. Only a few counts were recorded for this clone. This CDR3 is 20 amino acids long. With V trimmed by 4 bases and J by 0 bases, 15 bases remained unmatched. Germline V gene sequence: CDR1 SGDLS, CDR2 YYNGEE.

The source of this sequence is a man aged 50-60 years who had recovered from COVID-19. Sequences were obtained from PBMCs or T cells enriched from blood (not recorded which). The V and J genes are TRBV9 and TRBJ2-3; TRBD2 aligns across 12 bases. In nucleotides, the CDR3 is TGTGCCAGCAGCAAACGAGCGACAGGGGGGACTAGCGGGAGCACAGATACGCAGTATTTT. Amino acid sequence: CASSKRATGGTSGSTDTQYF.